The 9 T cell receptor beta chains reported below all come from one sample, sequenced in a study of Ad26.COV2.S vaccination and SARS-CoV-2 variants. Sample treatment: some 19 received Ad26.COV2.S at low or high dose, single or two shots; 5 received placebo; per-sample allocation not given. After the first vaccine or placebo injection, samples were drawn on day 63. Profiling relied on immunoSEQ multiplex PCR, and the TCRdb table lists in-frame clones only, not all of them. Here the sample spans 290,000 or so clones, around 87% being singletons. Sequencing was performed on peripheral blood, taken in a trial of Ad26.COV2.S vaccine versus placebo. These receptors all stem from a person between 18 and 65 years old who received the Ad26.COV2.S COVID-19 vaccine or a placebo.

V is TRBV5-6 and J is TRBJ2-3; no reliable D call. CDR3 length: 11 residues. Per the germline V gene, CDR1 is SGHDT and CDR2 is YYEEEE. The V end lost 0 bases, the J end lost 5 bases, and 1 base lay between the germline ends. This chain's CDR3 is CASSLVDTQYF. CDR3 coding DNA: TGTGCCAGCAGCTTGGTAGATACGCAGTATTTT.

The V call is TRBV5-6, the J call TRBJ2-2, with 9 bases lining up with TRBD2. The CDR3 contains 15 residues. Germline V CDR1 and CDR2: SGHDT, YYEEEE. V shed 4 bases, J shed 3 bases, and the junction held 4 bases outside the gene matches. The CDR3 DNA sequence: TGTGCCAGCAGCCTTAGCGGGAGATACACCGGGGAGCTGTTTTTT. Protein product: CASSLSGRYTGELFF.

This clone appeared a single time. The rearrangement joins TRBV9 to TRBJ2-5; weak D call: TRBD2 (5 bases). Trimming took off 0 bases at V and 2 bases at J, with 8 bases between the two ends. The CDR3 is made up of 14 amino acids. The germline V gene has CDR1 SGDLS and CDR2 YYNGEE. CDR3 loop: CASSVGTFQETQYF. The DNA for the CDR3 is TGTGCCAGCAGCGTAGGGACTTTTCAAGAGACCCAGTACTTC.

This clone was recorded once. The chain joins TRBV10-3 to TRBJ1-3; D is uncertain. The germline V gene encodes CDR1 ENHRY and CDR2 SYGVKD. The CDR3 totals 14 residues. Trimming took 11 bases from V and 0 from J, leaving 14 bases between them. The CDR3 coding sequence is TGTGCCTCCGAGCTAGGAAACTCTGGAAACACCATATATTTT. Translation gives CASELGNSGNTIYF.

The chain couples TRBV11-2 to TRBJ1-6; 8 bases agree with TRBD1. There are 12 residues in the CDR3. CDR1 is SGHAT and CDR2 is FQNNGV in the germline V gene. V lost 7 bases, J lost 14 bases, and 7 bases stayed unmatched. Written as DNA, the CDR3 is TGTGCCAGCAAGGACAGGGAAGGGTCCCTCCACTTT. Translation: CASKDREGSLHF.

The chain uses TRBV6-5 and TRBJ1-2; D perhaps matches TRBD1 (5 bases). V was cut by 8 bases and J by 7 bases, with 14 bases left in between. Germline CDR1 is MNHEY and CDR2 is SVGAGI. The CDR3 spans 12 residues. As DNA, the CDR3 is TGTGCCAGCGGACAATTACGTCGTGGCTACACCTTC. This encodes CASGQLRRGYTF.

V and J are TRBV19 and TRBJ1-3, with no clear D. Germline CDR1 is LNHDA and CDR2 is SQIVND (reference sequence). Trimming took 3 bases from V and 4 from J, leaving 7 bases between them. This CDR3 region has 13 residues. The CDR3 is CASSITGGNTIYF. The CDR3 DNA follows: TGTGCCAGTAGTATTACCGGAGGAAACACCATATATTTT.

J is TRBJ2-7 and V is TRBV7-8, with 8 bases fitting TRBD2. Trimming took 5 bases from V and 4 from J; bases not matched to a gene: 22. Germline loops: CDR1 SGHVS, CDR2 FQNEAQ. The CDR3 covers 19 residues. The CDR3 nucleotides are TGTGCCAGCAGCCCCGTCCCCGCGGGGGGCTCCGCGAATAATTACGAGCAGTACTTC. Residues: CASSPVPAGGSANNYEQYF. Full variable domain (missing parts from reference TRBV7-8 and TRBJ2-7): GAGVSQSPRYKVAKRGQDVALRCDPISGHVSLFWYQQALGQGPEFLTYFQNEAQLDKSGLPSDRFFAERPEGSVSTLKIQRTQQEDSAVYLCASSPVPAGGSANNYEQYFGPGTRLTVT.

The chain employs TRBV6-1 and TRBJ2-1; D unclear. CDR1 is MNHNS, CDR2 SASEGT, per germline. V lost 3 bases to trimming and J lost 3 bases, with 3 bases between them. This CDR3 is 12 amino acids long. CDR3 sequence reads: CASSDLYNEQFF. The DNA of the CDR3 is TGTGCCAGCAGTGACCTCTACAATGAGCAGTTCTTC.